The next 9 T cell receptor beta chains were all read from a single sample in a study of blood T cell repertoires in COVID-19. Using immunoSEQ multiplex PCR, the repertoire was profiled, and TCRdb retains in-frame clones only, with some absent. The table includes about 110,000 clones, roughly 85% detected once. Material: peripheral blood. These receptors were taken from a woman older than 75 with active or convalescent COVID-19.

The rearrangement links TRBV29-1 to TRBJ1-2; 9 nucleotides agree with TRBD1. Germline loops: CDR1 SQVTM, CDR2 ANQGSEA. V gave up 2 bases and J gave up 4 bases; unmatched junction bases: 11. CDR3 length equals 16 residues. The CDR3 loop is CSVELGTGNPLYGYTF. The CDR3 DNA reads TGCAGCGTTGAATTAGGGACAGGGAATCCCCTCTATGGCTACACCTTC.

The chain joins TRBV19 to TRBJ1-1; the D is unclear. CDR3 length: 13 amino acids. Germline CDR1 reads LNHDA; CDR2 reads SQIVND (reference sequence). The V and J ends lost 9 bases and 4 bases respectively, with 15 bases between them. CDR3 nucleotide sequence: TGTGCCAGCGCACAATGGGAGTCCACTGAAGCTTTCTTT. Its translation: CASAQWESTEAFF.

V usage is TRBV28 and J usage is TRBJ2-1; D gene unclear. Germline V gene lookup returns CDR1 MDHEN and CDR2 SYDVKM. This CDR3 comprises 14 residues. Deletions cut 3 bases from V and 0 bases from J, with 6 bases between. The CDR3: CASSLRGSYNEQFF. Here the CDR3 DNA reads TGTGCCAGCAGTTTGCGAGGCTCCTACAATGAGCAGTTCTTC.

The gene calls are TRBV20-1 and TRBJ2-3; no firm D call. CDR1 and CDR2 (germline): DFQATT, SNEGSKA (reference sequence). V was pared by 6 bases and J by 1 base, with 2 bases between. The CDR3 totals 10 residues. This CDR3 reads CSAGTDTQYF. In DNA form, the CDR3 reads TGCAGTGCCGGCACAGATACGCAGTATTTT.

The chain uses TRBV5-4 and TRBJ2-3; 7 bases align to TRBD1. CDR1 and CDR2 from the germline V gene are SGHNT and YYREEE (reference sequence). With V trimmed by 8 bases and J by 2 bases, 8 bases remained unmatched. The CDR3 consists of 14 residues. The CDR3 DNA reads as TGTGCCAGTACCCCCACAGGGGTCACAGATACGCAGTATTTT. The encoded protein is CASTPTGVTDTQYF.

This chain joins TRBV9 and TRBJ1-2; D may be TRBD1 (5 bases). CDR3 size: 15 residues. CDR1 SGDLS and CDR2 YYNGEE come from the germline V gene. V shed 3 bases and J shed 0 bases, with 12 bases lying between them. The CDR3 region has the DNA TGTGCCAGCAGCGGCGGGGGGAGGACTAACTATGGCTACACCTTC. The encoded protein is CASSGGGRTNYGYTF.

This clone appeared a single time. The rearrangement joins TRBV19 to TRBJ1-2; TRBD1 agrees at 7 bases. The V segment lost 3 bases and the J segment 3 bases; nucleotides outside the gene matches: 4. This CDR3 contains 14 residues. CDR1 and CDR2 from the germline V gene are LNHDA and SQIVND (reference sequence). As DNA, the CDR3 is TGTGCCAGTAGTATTTGGGACAGATACTATGGCTACACCTTC. As protein: CASSIWDRYYGYTF.

The rearrangement links TRBV7-6 to TRBJ2-7, with D possibly being TRBD2 (5 bases). This CDR3 is built from 13 residues. The V gene's germline CDR1 is SGHVS and CDR2 FNYEAQ. Trimming stripped 5 bases from V and 4 bases from J, with 12 bases between. The CDR3 sequence is CASSRELDYEQYF. The CDR3, as DNA: TGTGCCAGCAGCCGAGAACTAGATTACGAGCAGTACTTC.

In its sample, this clone was seen a few times. This sequence joins TRBV7-3 and TRBJ2-2, with D unclear. This CDR3 is 13 amino acids long. Germline loops: CDR1 SGHTA, CDR2 FQGTGA. Trimming pared 4 bases from V and 3 bases from J, leaving 6 bases between. CDR3 loop: CASSSSHTGELFF. The CDR3 DNA reads TGTGCCAGCAGCTCCTCTCACACCGGGGAGCTGTTTTTT.